Presented here are 5 T cell receptor beta chains from one specimen sequenced in a study of CD8 T cells in ankylosing spondylitis. Study outcomes and limitations: A TCR beta motif made of fewer than ten highly homologous variants seemed typical of ankylosing spondylitis blood.

Each CDR3 protein is one row after TCRdb ran MiXCR on the 5' RACE reads. The table records 330,000 or so distinct CDR3 sequences, roughly 8% of them present only once. Their recognized antigens are unknown. Specimen: blood, either unsorted or a sorted T cell fraction (not recorded which). The receptors were gathered from a male donor with ankylosing spondylitis.

J is TRBJ2-1 and V is TRBV7-3, with D perhaps matching TRBD1 or TRBD2 (6 bases each). CDR3 length equals 14 residues. V was pared by 5 bases and J by 7 bases, with 15 bases between. The germline gives CDR1 SGHTA, CDR2 FQGTGA. The CDR3 coding sequence is TGTGCCAGCAGCATAGCCGGGGGCCGGAATGAGCAGTTCTTC. The encoded protein is CASSIAGGRNEQFF. Full variable domain (rest looked up from reference TRBV7-3 and TRBJ2-1): GAGVSQTPSNKVTEKGKYVELRCDPISGHTALYWYRQSLGQGPEFLIYFQGTGAADDSGLPNDRFFAVRPEGSVSTLKIQRTERGDSAVYLCASSIAGGRNEQFFGPGTRLTVL.

This clonotype was observed many times. This rearrangement joins TRBV20-1 to TRBJ2-3; TRBD1 might be the D (5 bases). V was cut by 3 bases and J by 2 bases, with 9 bases left in between. The CDR3 sequence is 13 residues long. Germline CDR1 reads DFQATT; CDR2 reads SNEGSKA (reference sequence). The CDR3 nucleotides read TGCAGTGCTAGGGGGCCCCCCACAGATACGCAGTATTTT. It specifies CSARGPPTDTQYF.

The sample holds many counts of this clonotype. The genes are TRBV11-2 and TRBJ2-1; 7 nucleotides match TRBD2. The germline CDR1 and CDR2 sequences are SGHAT and FQNNGV. Trimming at V came to 5 bases and at J to 8 bases, leaving 12 bases not matched to a gene. This CDR3 region has 15 residues. The CDR3 nucleotides read TGTGCCAGCAGCCTCGGGACTACCCCTCGCGATGAGCAGTTCTTC. This gives the protein CASSLGTTPRDEQFF. The complete variable domain, with remaining parts taken from reference TRBV11-2 and TRBJ2-1, reads EAGVAQSPRYKIIEKRQSVAFWCNPISGHATLYWYQQILGQGPKLLIQFQNNGVVDDSQLPKDRFSAERLKGVDSTLKIQPAKLEDSAVYLCASSLGTTPRDEQFFGPGTRLTVL.

The rearrangement links TRBV20-1 to TRBJ1-6; the D gene is possibly TRBD1 (5 bases). Germline values: CDR1 DFQATT, CDR2 SNEGSKA (reference sequence). The V gene lost 3 bases and the J gene lost 0 bases, with 12 bases spanning the gap. The CDR3 has 16 residues. The CDR3 is CSASIRGSSYNSPLHF. The CDR3 DNA reads TGCAGTGCTAGCATTAGGGGCAGCTCCTATAATTCACCCCTCCACTTT.

V gene TRBV20-1 combines with J gene TRBJ2-3, with a tentative D call TRBD2 (6 bases). CDR3 length: 16 amino acids. Germline values: CDR1 DFQATT, CDR2 SNEGSKA (reference sequence). The V end lost 1 base, the J end lost 0 bases, and 14 bases lay between the germline ends. CDR3 bases: TGCAGTGCTAGAGTAGGGGCTAGCGTGAGCACAGATACGCAGTATTTT. This sequence encodes CSARVGASVSTDTQYF.